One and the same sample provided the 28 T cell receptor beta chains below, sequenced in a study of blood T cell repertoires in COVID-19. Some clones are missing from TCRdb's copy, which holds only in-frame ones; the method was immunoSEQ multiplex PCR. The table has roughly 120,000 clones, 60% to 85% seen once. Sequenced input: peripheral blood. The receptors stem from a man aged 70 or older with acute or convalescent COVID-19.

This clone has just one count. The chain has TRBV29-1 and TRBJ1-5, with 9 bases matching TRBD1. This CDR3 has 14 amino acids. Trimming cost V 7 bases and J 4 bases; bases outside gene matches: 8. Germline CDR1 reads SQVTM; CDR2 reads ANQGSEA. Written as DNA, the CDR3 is TGCAGCGCGGGGGGAGGACAGGGGAATCAGCCCCAGCATTTT. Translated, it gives CSAGGGQGNQPQHF.

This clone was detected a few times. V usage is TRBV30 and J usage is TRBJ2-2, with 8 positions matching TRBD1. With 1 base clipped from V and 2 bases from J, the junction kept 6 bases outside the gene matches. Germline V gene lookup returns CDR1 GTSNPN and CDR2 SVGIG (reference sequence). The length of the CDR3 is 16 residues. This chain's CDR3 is CAWSGGDRGNTGELFF. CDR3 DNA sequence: TGTGCCTGGAGTGGGGGCGACAGGGGAAACACCGGGGAGCTGTTTTTT.

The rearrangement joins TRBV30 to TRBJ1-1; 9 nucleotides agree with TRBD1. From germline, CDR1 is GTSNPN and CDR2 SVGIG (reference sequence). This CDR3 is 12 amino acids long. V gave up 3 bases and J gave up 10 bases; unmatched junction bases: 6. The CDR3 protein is CAWRSTGGRAFF. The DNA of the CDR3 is TGTGCCTGGAGGTCGACAGGGGGAAGAGCTTTCTTT. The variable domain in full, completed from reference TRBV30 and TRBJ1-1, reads SQTIHQWPATLVQPVGSPLSLECTVEGTSNPNLYWYRQAAGRGLQLLFYSVGIGQISSEVPQNLSASRPQDRQFILSSKKLLLSDSGFYLCAWRSTGGRAFFGQGTRLTVV.

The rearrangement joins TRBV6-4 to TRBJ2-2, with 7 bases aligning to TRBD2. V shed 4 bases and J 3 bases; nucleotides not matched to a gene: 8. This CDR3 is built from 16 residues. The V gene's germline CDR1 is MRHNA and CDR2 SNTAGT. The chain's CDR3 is CASSVRASGDTGELFF. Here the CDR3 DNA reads TGTGCCAGCAGTGTACGGGCAAGCGGGGACACCGGGGAGCTGTTTTTT.

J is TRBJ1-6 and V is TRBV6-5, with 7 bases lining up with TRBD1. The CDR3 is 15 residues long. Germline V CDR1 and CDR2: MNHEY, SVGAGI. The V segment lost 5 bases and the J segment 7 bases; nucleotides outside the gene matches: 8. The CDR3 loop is CASSPNRGRNSPLHF. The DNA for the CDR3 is TGTGCCAGCAGTCCGAACAGGGGACGGAATTCACCCCTCCACTTT.

The CDR3 bases are TGTGCCAGCAGCCCCGGACACGACCCATGGGATGAAGCTTTCTTT. The encoded protein is CASSPGHDPWDEAFF. This sequence joins TRBV7-3 and TRBJ1-1; perhaps TRBD1 as D (5 bases). The V and J ends lost 5 bases and 7 bases respectively, with 20 bases between them. The CDR3 loop spans 15 amino acids. The germline V gene has CDR1 SGHTA and CDR2 FQGTGA.

For the CDR3, the DNA is TGCGCCAGCAGCACCCAGACAGGGAACACTGAAGCTTTCTTT. Translating it yields CASSTQTGNTEAFF. This sequence joins TRBV5-1 and TRBJ1-1, with D perhaps matching TRBD1 (6 bases). V was clipped by 4 bases and J by 1 base, with 11 bases between them. The length of the CDR3 is 14 residues. Germline assignment: CDR1 SGHRS and CDR2 YFSETQ.

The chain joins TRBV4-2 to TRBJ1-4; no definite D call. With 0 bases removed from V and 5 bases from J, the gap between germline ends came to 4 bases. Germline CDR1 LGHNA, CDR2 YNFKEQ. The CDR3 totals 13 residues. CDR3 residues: CASSQDLNEKLFF. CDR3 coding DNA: TGTGCCAGCAGCCAAGACCTCAATGAAAAACTGTTTTTT.

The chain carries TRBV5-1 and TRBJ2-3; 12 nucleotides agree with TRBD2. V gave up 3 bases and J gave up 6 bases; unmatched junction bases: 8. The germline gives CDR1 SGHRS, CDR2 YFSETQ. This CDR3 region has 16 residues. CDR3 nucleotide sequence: TGCGCCAGCAGCTCCCCTAGCGGGGGGGTAGCGGATACGCAGTATTTT. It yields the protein CASSSPSGGVADTQYF.

The CDR3 coding sequence is TGTGCCAGCAGGGAACAGGTCTCCTATAATTCACCCCTCCACTTT. It encodes CASREQVSYNSPLHF. The rearrangement uses TRBV7-2 and TRBJ1-6; a possible D gene is TRBD1 (5 bases). Trimming cost V 6 bases and J 0 bases, with 9 bases left between them. Germline CDR1 reads SGHTA; CDR2 reads FQGNSA. This CDR3 region has 15 residues.

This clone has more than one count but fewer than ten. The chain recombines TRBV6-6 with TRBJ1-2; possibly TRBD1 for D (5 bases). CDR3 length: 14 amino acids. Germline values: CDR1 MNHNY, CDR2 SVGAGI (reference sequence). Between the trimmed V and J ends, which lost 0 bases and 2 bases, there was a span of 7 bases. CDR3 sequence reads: CASSYSRQNYGYTF. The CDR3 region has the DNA TGTGCCAGCAGTTACTCGCGACAGAACTATGGCTACACCTTC.

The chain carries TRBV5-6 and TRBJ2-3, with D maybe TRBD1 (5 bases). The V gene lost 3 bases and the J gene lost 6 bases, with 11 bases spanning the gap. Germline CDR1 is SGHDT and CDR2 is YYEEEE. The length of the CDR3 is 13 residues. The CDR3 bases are TGTGCCAGCAGCTCCAGGGTTGGGGATACGCAGTATTTT. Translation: CASSSRVGDTQYF.

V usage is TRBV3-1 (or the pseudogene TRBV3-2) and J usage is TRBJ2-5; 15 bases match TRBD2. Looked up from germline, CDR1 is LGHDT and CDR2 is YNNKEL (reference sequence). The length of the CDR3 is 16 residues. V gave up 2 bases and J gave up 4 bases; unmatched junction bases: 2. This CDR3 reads CASSQRTSGGGETQYF. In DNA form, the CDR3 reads TGTGCCAGCAGCCAAAGGACTAGCGGGGGGGGAGAGACCCAGTACTTC.

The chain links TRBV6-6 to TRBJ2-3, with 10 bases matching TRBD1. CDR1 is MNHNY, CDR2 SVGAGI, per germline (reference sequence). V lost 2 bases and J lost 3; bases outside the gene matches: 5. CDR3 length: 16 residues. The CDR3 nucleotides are TGTGCCAGCAGTTACCGGGACAGGGGAAGGACAGATACGCAGTATTTT. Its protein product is CASSYRDRGRTDTQYF.

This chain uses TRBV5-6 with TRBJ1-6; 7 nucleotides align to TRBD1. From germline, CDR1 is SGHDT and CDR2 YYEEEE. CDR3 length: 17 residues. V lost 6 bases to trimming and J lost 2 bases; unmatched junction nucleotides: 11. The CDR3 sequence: CASNSRRGQAYNSPLHF. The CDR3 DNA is TGTGCCAGCAACTCGAGGAGGGGGCAGGCCTATAATTCACCCCTCCACTTT.

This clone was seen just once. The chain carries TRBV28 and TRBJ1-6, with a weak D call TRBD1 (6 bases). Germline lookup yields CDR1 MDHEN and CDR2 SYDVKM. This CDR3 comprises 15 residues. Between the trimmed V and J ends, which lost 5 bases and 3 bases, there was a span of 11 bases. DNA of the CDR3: TGTGCCAGCAGTCCCTCGGGACACTATAATTCACCCCTCCACTTT. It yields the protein CASSPSGHYNSPLHF.

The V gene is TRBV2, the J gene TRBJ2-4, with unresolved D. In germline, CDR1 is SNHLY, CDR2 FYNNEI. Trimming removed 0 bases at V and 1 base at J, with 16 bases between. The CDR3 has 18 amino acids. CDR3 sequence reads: CASSEAKAPGWAKNIQYF. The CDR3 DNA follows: TGTGCCAGCAGTGAAGCGAAGGCGCCGGGTTGGGCCAAAAACATTCAGTACTTC.

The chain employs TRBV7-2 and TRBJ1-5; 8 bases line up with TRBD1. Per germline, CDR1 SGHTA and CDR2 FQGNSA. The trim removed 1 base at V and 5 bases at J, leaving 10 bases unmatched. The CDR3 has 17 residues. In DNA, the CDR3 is TGTGCCAGCAGCTTAGTTCGGGCAGGGGGCGCCGATCAGCCCCAGCATTTT. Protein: CASSLVRAGGADQPQHF.

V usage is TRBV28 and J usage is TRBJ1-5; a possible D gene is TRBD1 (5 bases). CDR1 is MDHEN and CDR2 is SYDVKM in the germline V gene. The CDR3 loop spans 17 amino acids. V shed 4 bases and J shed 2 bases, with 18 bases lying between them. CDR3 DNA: TGTGCCAGCAGTTCACTTCGTGGTACAGGCGGCAATCAGCCCCAGCATTTT. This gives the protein CASSSLRGTGGNQPQHF.

The CDR3 coding sequence is TGTGCCAGCACTCGTTCCGGGACAGGGGTTGCCTACGAGCAGTACTTC. It specifies CASTRSGTGVAYEQYF. V gene TRBV14 combines with J gene TRBJ2-7; TRBD1 matches 10 bases. The V gene's germline CDR1 is SGHDN and CDR2 FVKESK. The J segment lost 2 bases and the V segment lost 7 bases, leaving 11 bases of the junction unmatched. The CDR3 contains 16 residues.

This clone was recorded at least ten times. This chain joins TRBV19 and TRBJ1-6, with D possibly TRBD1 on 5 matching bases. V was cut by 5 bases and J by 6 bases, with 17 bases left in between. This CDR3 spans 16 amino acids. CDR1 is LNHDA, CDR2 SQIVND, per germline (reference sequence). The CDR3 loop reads CASSAAPGPANSPLHF. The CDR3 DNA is TGTGCCAGTAGTGCCGCCCCAGGGCCAGCTAATTCACCCCTCCACTTT.

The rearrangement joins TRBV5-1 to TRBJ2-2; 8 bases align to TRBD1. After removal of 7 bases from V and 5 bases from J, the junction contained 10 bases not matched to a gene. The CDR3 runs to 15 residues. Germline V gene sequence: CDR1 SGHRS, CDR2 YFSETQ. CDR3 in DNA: TGCGCCAGCCGACCCGGGACAGGTGAAACCGGGGAGCTGTTTTTT. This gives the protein CASRPGTGETGELFF.

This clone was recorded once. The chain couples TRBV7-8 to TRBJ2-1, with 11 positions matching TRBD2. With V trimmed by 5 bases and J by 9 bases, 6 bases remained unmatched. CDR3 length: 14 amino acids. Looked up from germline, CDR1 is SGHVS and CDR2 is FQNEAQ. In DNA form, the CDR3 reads TGTGCCAGCAGCAATAGCGGGGGGGCTGGTGAGCAGTTCTTC. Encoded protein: CASSNSGGAGEQFF.

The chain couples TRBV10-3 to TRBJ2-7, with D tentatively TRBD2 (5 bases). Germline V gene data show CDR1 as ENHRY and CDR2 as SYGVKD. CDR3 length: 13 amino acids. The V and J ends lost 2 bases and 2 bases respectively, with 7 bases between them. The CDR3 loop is CAISEGSTYEQYF. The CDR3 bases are TGTGCCATCAGTGAGGGGAGTACCTACGAGCAGTACTTC.

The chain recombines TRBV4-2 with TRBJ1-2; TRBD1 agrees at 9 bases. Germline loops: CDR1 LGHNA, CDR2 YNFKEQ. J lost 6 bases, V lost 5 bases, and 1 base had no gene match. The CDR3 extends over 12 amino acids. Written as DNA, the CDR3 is TGTGCCAGCAGCGGGACAGGGCATGGCTACACCTTC. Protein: CASSGTGHGYTF.

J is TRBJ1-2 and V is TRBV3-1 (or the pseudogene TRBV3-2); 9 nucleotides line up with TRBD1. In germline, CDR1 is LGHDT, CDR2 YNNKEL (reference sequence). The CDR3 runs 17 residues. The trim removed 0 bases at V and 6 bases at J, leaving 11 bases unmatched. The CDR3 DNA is TGTGCCAGCAGCCAAGAATTAAGGGGACAGGGTGTTGATGGCTACACCTTC. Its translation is CASSQELRGQGVDGYTF.

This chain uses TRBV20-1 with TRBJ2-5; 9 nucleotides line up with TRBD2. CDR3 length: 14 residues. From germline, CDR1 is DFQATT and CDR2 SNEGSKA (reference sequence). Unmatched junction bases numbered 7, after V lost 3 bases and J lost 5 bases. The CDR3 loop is CSASIAGVRETQYF. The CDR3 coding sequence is TGCAGTGCTAGTATAGCGGGGGTCCGGGAGACCCAGTACTTC.

CDR3 bases: TGTGCCAGCAGCGTAGACGAGCGGGTGGGGCGAGATACGCAGTATTTT. This gives the protein CASSVDERVGRDTQYF. The rearrangement links TRBV9 to TRBJ2-3; the D gene is possibly TRBD2 (6 bases). Per the germline V gene, CDR1 is SGDLS and CDR2 is YYNGEE. V lost 0 bases, J lost 5 bases, and 16 bases lay in between. CDR3 length: 16 amino acids.